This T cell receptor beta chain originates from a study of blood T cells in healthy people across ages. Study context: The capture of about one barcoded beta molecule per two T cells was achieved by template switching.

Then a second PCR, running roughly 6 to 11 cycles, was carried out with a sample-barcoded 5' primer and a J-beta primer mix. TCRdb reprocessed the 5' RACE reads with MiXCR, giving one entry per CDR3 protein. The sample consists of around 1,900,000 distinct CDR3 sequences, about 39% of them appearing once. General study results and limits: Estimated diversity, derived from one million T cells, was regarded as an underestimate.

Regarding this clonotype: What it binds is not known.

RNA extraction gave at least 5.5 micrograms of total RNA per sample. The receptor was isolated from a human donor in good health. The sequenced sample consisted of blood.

The CDR3 region is CSASAGAGANVLTF. The CDR3 DNA sequence: TGCAGTGCTAGTGCCGGGGCTGGGGCCAACGTCCTGACTTTC. V usage is TRBV20-1 and J usage is TRBJ2-6; D might be TRBD2 (5 bases). CDR3 size: 14 residues. Deletions cut 3 bases from V and 2 bases from J, with 8 bases between. Germline CDR1 DFQATT, CDR2 SNEGSKA (reference sequence).